The 15 T cell receptor beta chains below all came from one sample that was sequenced in a study of T-cell memory formation after mild COVID-19. In TCRdb, the 5' RACE reads were re-called with MiXCR into one record per CDR3 protein. The sample includes hundreds of thousands of distinct CDR3 sequences, 15% to 20% of them seen just once. Sequencing was carried out using PBMCs or a T cell subset sorted from them (not recorded which). The source of these receptors is an adult woman who had mild COVID-19 (a few samples of this study predate the infection). Cell type and time point are not known.

The V and J genes are TRBV21-1 and TRBJ1-5; TRBD1 was called by the table and not checked on the DNA. TRBV21-1 is an annotated pseudogene. The CDR3 spans 13 residues. The CDR3 here is CASIGGFHQPQHF. DNA for the CDR3: TGTGCCAGCATAGGGGGCTTCCATCAGCCCCAGCATTTT.

This chain uses TRBV19 with TRBJ1-1, with 7 nucleotides matching TRBD1. Germline-derived CDR1 and CDR2 are LNHDA and SQIVND (reference sequence). The CDR3 has 14 residues. J lost 3 bases, V lost 7 bases, and 8 bases had no gene match. CDR3 residues: CASIQRQGHTEAFF. CDR3 nucleotide sequence: TGTGCCAGTATTCAACGACAGGGCCACACTGAAGCTTTCTTT.

This clonotype has only a few counts. The genes are TRBV2 and TRBJ2-3, with TRBD2 matching 12 bases. The germline V gene has CDR1 SNHLY and CDR2 FYNNEI. The CDR3 spans 16 residues. The junction had 10 bases not matched to a gene; V was cut back by 10 bases and J by 2 bases. CDR3 sequence reads: CAIRRTSGMSTDTQYF. The CDR3, as DNA: TGTGCCATCCGGAGGACTAGCGGGATGTCCACAGATACGCAGTATTTT.

The V gene is TRBV11-1, the J gene TRBJ2-4; D is possibly TRBD1 (7 bases). With 5 bases removed from V and 6 bases from J, the gap between germline ends came to 17 bases. The CDR3 is made up of 15 amino acids. Germline lookup yields CDR1 SGHAT and CDR2 FQDESV (reference sequence). The CDR3 sequence: CASSQEGALRNIQYF. The DNA of the CDR3 is TGTGCCAGCAGCCAGGAGGGGGCATTGAGAAACATTCAGTACTTC.

This clonotype appeared a few times. CDR3 sequence reads: CSPDSNQTTEAFF. CDR3 nucleotide sequence: TGCAGCCCCGACAGCAATCAAACTACTGAAGCTTTCTTT. V and J are TRBV29-1 and TRBJ1-1; weak D call: TRBD1 (5 bases). V shed 8 bases and J shed 5 bases, with 18 bases lying between them. The V gene's germline CDR1 is SQVTM and CDR2 ANQGSEA. The CDR3 loop spans 13 amino acids.

This chain uses TRBV7-2 with TRBJ2-1, with 15 bases matching TRBD2. There are 16 residues in the CDR3. CDR1 and CDR2 from the germline V gene are SGHTA and FQGNSA. Germline trimming cut 3 bases from V and 7 bases from J; bases unmatched to any gene: 4. The CDR3 nucleotides read TGTGCCAGCAGCTTGGGACTAGCGGGAGGCTGGAATGAGCAGTTCTTC. This encodes CASSLGLAGGWNEQFF.

The CDR3 nucleotides are TGTGCCAGCAGCGTAGGTGGGCCCCATTCGCCTGATCAGTTCTTC. It encodes CASSVGGPHSPDQFF. V and J are TRBV9 and TRBJ2-1; no clear D. Trimming stripped 0 bases from V and 13 bases from J, with 20 bases between. This CDR3 is 15 amino acids long. CDR1 is SGDLS and CDR2 is YYNGEE in the germline V gene.

V gene TRBV12-3 or TRBV12-4 combines with J gene TRBJ2-5, with D maybe TRBD1 (6 bases). V lost 10 bases and J lost 3, with 9 bases in between. The CDR3 length is 11 residues. CDR3 DNA sequence: TGTGCCATATACAGGGAAGAGACCCAGTACTTC. It codes for CAIYREETQYF.

This clonotype showed up just a few times. The rearrangement joins TRBV7-2 to TRBJ2-1, with D possibly TRBD2 on 5 matching bases. The CDR3 covers 12 residues. V lost 3 bases and J 10 bases, leaving 10 bases between the germline ends. The germline gives CDR1 SGHTA, CDR2 FQGNSA. CDR3 bases: TGTGCCAGCAGCTTTCGGGGTTCGGAGCAGTTCTTC. It codes for CASSFRGSEQFF.

The chain is built from TRBV29-1 and TRBJ2-7, with TRBD1 matching 12 bases. In germline, CDR1 is SQVTM, CDR2 ANQGSEA. This CDR3 spans 16 amino acids. With 6 bases clipped from V and 2 bases from J, the junction kept 11 bases outside the gene matches. The CDR3 DNA sequence: TGCAGCGTGACAACGGGACAGGGGGCTGCCGCCTACGAGCAGTACTTC. Protein product: CSVTTGQGAAAYEQYF.

In its sample, this clonotype was seen a few times. The chain links TRBV27 to TRBJ2-6; D unresolved. Trimming removed 8 bases at V and 1 base at J, with 9 bases between. The CDR3 is 14 amino acids. CDR1 is MNHEY, CDR2 SMNVEV, per germline (reference sequence). CDR3 sequence: CASRRVSGANVLTF. CDR3 nucleotides: TGTGCCAGCCGTCGGGTATCTGGGGCCAACGTCCTGACTTTC.

This clonotype was picked up many times. V gene TRBV3-1 combines with J gene TRBJ1-2; D is uncertain. Germline CDR1 reads LGHDT; CDR2 reads YNNKEL (reference sequence). The V end lost 0 bases, the J end lost 8 bases, and 4 bases lay between the germline ends. The CDR3 covers 11 residues. DNA of the CDR3: TGTGCCAGCAGCCAAGAAGGGGGCTACACCTTC. It yields the protein CASSQEGGYTF.

The chain has TRBV4-3 and TRBJ2-1; TRBD2 agrees at 9 bases. Looked up from germline, CDR1 is LGHNA and CDR2 is YSLEER. The CDR3 is 16 residues long. J lost 1 base, V lost 4 bases, and 5 bases had no gene match. The CDR3: CASSPTSGRSYNEQFF. CDR3 DNA sequence: TGCGCCAGCAGCCCTACTAGCGGGCGATCCTACAATGAGCAGTTCTTC.

This clonotype was counted only a few times. This chain connects TRBV11-2 to TRBJ1-1, with 8 bases that match TRBD1. The CDR3 loop spans 16 amino acids. Germline V gives CDR1 SGHAT, CDR2 FQNNGV. Trimming at V came to 5 bases and at J to 0 bases, leaving 8 bases not matched to a gene. CDR3 residues: CASSTTGDLMNTEAFF. In nucleotides, the CDR3 is TGTGCCAGCAGCACGACAGGGGACCTCATGAACACTGAAGCTTTCTTT.

This clonotype was detected many times. V gene TRBV7-6 combines with J gene TRBJ2-1; 11 bases fit TRBD2. The junction had 7 bases not matched to a gene; V was cut back by 1 base and J by 5 bases. The CDR3 contains 17 residues. Germline V gives CDR1 SGHVS, CDR2 FNYEAQ. CDR3 loop: CASSLDLAGGENNEQFF. The CDR3 DNA reads as TGTGCCAGCAGCTTAGATTTAGCGGGAGGGGAAAACAATGAGCAGTTCTTC. The variable domain in full, completed from reference TRBV7-6 and TRBJ2-1, reads GAGVSQSPRYKVTKRGQDVALRCDPISGHVSLYWYRQALGQGPEFLTYFNYEAQQDKSGLPNDRFSAERPEGSISTLTIQRTEQRDSAMYRCASSLDLAGGENNEQFFGPGTRLTVL.